This TCR beta chain was sequenced in a study of blood T cell repertoires in COVID-19. The table came from immunoSEQ multiplex PCR; TCRdb's copy has only in-frame clones and leaves some out. This table holds some 100,000 clones, approximately 91% found once. V was pared by 7 bases and J by 9 bases, with 28 bases between. Per germline, CDR1 MDHEN and CDR2 SYDVKM. The CDR3 spans 16 residues. The TCR was taken from a man between 60 and 75 years old with acute or convalescent COVID-19. The sample consisted of peripheral blood. The chain recombines TRBV28 with TRBJ2-7; no clear D. CDR3 protein: CASTVRSLLTEQLQYF. DNA of the CDR3: TGTGCCAGCACCGTCCGAAGTCTCTTAACGGAACAGTTGCAGTACTTC.